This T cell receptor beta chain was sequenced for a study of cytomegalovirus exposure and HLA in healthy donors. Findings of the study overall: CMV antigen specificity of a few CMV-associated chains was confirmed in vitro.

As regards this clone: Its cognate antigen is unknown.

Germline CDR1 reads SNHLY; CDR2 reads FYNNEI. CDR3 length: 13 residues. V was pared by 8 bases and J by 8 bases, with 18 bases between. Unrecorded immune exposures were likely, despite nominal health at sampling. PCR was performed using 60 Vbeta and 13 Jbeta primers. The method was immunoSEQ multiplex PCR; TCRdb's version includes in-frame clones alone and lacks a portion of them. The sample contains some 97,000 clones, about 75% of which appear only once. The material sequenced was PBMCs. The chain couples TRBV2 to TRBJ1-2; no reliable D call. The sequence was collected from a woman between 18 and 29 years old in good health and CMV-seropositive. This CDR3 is CASPGTGSRGYTF. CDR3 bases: TGTGCCAGCCCGGGAACGGGCAGTAGGGGCTACACCTTC.